The entry below describes one TCR beta chain. This clonotype has at least ten counts. The antigen it binds to is not known. No base qualities exist here, and no much larger clone lies one base off it. cDNA synthesis used template-switch 5'RACE with a primer carrying a 10-nucleotide random unique molecular identifier tagging each TCR transcript. Over 190 million TCR-beta sequences, covering 15-18 subjects, were produced in each sequencing run. The RNeasy kit was used for extraction of total RNA. TCR-beta VDJ regions were amplified with primers for the TCR constant region and the 5'RACE anchor, using the KAPA Real-time Library Amplification kit. A first PCR added sample indexes and Illumina adaptors, and a second PCR then raised library yield. The roughly 650 bp TCR product was size-selected on a 2% E-gel SizeSelection system after Ampure bead purification. Before pooling, library quality was assessed on a Bioanalyzer, concentration was determined with Qubit, and library quantification was performed with the Kapa Library Quantification kit. An Illumina HiSeq 2500 sequenced the libraries paired-end 2 x 150 bp. To increase sequence diversity, roughly 25-31% phiX was spiked into each library pool. In the source study's methods: The quality-filtered reads were processed with the UMI-based MiGEC pipeline, whose error correction step removed more than 80% of the raw TCR sequences. IMGT germline references were used for alignment of VDJ genes, and clonotypes were defined by a unique CDR3 amino acid sequence together with V-J genes. VDJtools evaluated clonal expansion, Shannon diversity and CDR3 relatedness (CalcPairwiseDistances, ClusterSamples); CLCbio workbench built phylogenetic trees. Clones with at least 8 unique UMIs were defined as expanded, with this threshold being based on coefficient-of-variation modelling across technical triplicates. TCRdb passed the public sequencing reads through fastp at Q25 and MiXCR, retaining productive beta sequences. Rows are unified per CDR3 protein, each entry keeping the most common DNA and genes. Clone size and V and J calls follow TCRdb, not the original study. This sample has around 94,000 distinct CDR3 sequences in its table, and around 3.3% of those were observed once. The ten top clones hold roughly 6% of the sample.

The entry originates in a study of neurological immune-mediated disorders (dated by TCRdb to about 2019). In terms of the full investigation: Among the approximately 35 multiple sclerosis patients, relapsing-remitting MS was present in around 31 and secondary progressive MS was present in 3. Using UMI-based sequencing, the study compared peripheral blood TCR-beta repertoires from patients with HTLV-I-associated myelopathy (HAM/TSP), patients with multiple sclerosis, and healthy controls. The cohort included approximately 68 subjects: some 15 with HAM/TSP, approximately 35 with multiple sclerosis, and around 20 healthy controls. Alongside PBMC samples, the set of 106 TCR-beta libraries contained longitudinal samples, technical triplicates, and paired CD4+ and CD8+ T-cell subsets that had been sorted.

Unsorted PBMC libraries were generated from 2 million PBMCs stored in RNAlater at -80 °C until RNA extraction. The multiple sclerosis patients were enrolled in a US clinical protocol that used magnetic resonance imaging to evaluate disease progression. PBMCs were separated from peripheral blood using Ficoll-Hypaque density gradient centrifugation and then cryopreserved in liquid nitrogen. From a lookup of the germline V gene, CDR1 and CDR2 are ENHRY and SYGVKD. A distance of 6 bases separates the germline ends of V and J, which lose 0 bases and 3 bases respectively. CDR3 length: 13 amino acids, cysteine to phenylalanine. The sequence is cut down to CDR3 DNA, 39 bases in frame from base 1. General conclusions and limits of the study: No association of the MS cluster with clinical or MRI features was observed, and the need for larger cohorts was stated by the authors. Phylogenetic analysis grouped repertoires from 18 of 34 MS patients into a cluster of related CDR3 sequences, suggesting a possible repertoire-level signature. Across subjects, expanded clones never shared an identical CDR3 amino acid sequence, which suggests that the TCR-beta repertoires in every group were private. TCR clonal expansion was highest in HAM/TSP patients and lowest in MS patients, with MS patients falling below even healthy controls.

The rearranged chain carries TRBV10-3 and TRBJ2-7; the D gene lacks a confident call. The sequencing sample was made of PBMCs. The source of this sequence is a woman younger than 30 with multiple sclerosis. The nucleotide sequence is TGTGCCATCAGTGAGTCTCAGGACTACGAGCAGTACTTC. This encodes CAISESQDYEQYF.